This T cell receptor beta chain stems from a study of blood T cell repertoires in COVID-19. For the study at large: Sites across the United States, Italy and Spain contributed samples from acute and convalescent COVID-19.

Authors' processing steps: Reference gene primer amplification in the assay estimated nucleated cell counts. The assay was immunoSEQ multiplex PCR, and TCRdb's table has in-frame clones only and misses some. V and J calls and clone size are as listed in that table; D and trimming were resolved from the DNA. The sample lists approximately 160,000 clones; roughly nine tenths were seen once. The CDR3 has 13 residues. Germline CDR1 is SQVTM and CDR2 is ANQGSEA. Trimming cost V 4 bases and J 4 bases, with 13 bases left between them. This clone was detected only a few times. J is TRBJ1-1 and V is TRBV29-1; possible D gene TRBD1, 5 bases. The sample consisted of peripheral blood. This TCR was sampled from a man aged 55 to 70 with active or convalescent COVID-19. CDR3: CSVVTDIGTEAFF. In DNA, the CDR3 is TGCAGCGTTGTAACGGACATCGGCACTGAAGCTTTCTTT.